This T cell receptor beta chain appears in the sequencing data of a study of T-cell memory formation after mild COVID-19. Overall study: There were largely donor-specific TCR clusters. Whole-study findings and limits: Pre-infection memory carried some responding clones, suggesting that cross-reactive memory joined.

Via MiXCR, TCRdb re-called the 5' RACE reads, giving one row per CDR3 protein. The sample has fewer than 650,000 distinct CDR3 sequences; approximately 21% are singletons. A note on this clonotype: Its specificity is unknown.

The CDR3 contains 15 residues. V trimming: 4 bases; J trimming: 2 bases; junction bases outside the gene matches: 6. The germline V gene has CDR1 SGHRS and CDR2 YFSETQ. Sequences were obtained from PBMCs or a T cell subset sorted from them (not recorded which). This clonotype was sampled from an adult woman who had mild COVID-19 (a few samples of this study predate the infection). Cell type and time point are not known. The chain couples TRBV5-1 to TRBJ2-7, with 10 bases lining up with TRBD1. For the CDR3, the DNA is TGCGCCAGCAGCCCTGGACAGGGGGAGGCCTACGAGCAGTACTTC. Its protein is CASSPGQGEAYEQYF.